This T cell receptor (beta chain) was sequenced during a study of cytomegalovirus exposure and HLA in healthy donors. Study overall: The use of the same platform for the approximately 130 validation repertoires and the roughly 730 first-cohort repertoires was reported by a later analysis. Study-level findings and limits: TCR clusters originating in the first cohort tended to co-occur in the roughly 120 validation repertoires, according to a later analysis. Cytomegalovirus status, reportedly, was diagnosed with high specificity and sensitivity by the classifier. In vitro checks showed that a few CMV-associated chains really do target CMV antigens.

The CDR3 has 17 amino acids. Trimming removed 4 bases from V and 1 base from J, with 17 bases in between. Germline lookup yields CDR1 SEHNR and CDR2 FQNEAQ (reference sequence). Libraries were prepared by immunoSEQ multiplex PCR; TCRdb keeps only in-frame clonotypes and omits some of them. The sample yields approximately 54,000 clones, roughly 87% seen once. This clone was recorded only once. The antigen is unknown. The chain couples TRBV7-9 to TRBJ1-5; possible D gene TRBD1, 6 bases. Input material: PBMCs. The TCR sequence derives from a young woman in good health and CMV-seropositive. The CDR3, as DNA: TGTGCCAGCAGCTCCTACTCCACAGGGTTAAGCAATCAGCCCCAGCATTTT. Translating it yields CASSSYSTGLSNQPQHF.